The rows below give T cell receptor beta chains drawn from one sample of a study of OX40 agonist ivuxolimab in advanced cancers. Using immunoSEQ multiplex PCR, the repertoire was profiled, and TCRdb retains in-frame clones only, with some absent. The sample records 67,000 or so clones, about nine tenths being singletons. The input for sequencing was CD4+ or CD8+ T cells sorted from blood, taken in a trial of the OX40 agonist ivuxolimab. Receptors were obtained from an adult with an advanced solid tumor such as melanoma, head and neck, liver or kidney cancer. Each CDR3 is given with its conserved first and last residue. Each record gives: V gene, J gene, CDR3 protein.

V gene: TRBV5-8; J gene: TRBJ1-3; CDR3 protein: CAPTGPANTIYF
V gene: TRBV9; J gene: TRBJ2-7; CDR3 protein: CASSVDRWTEQYF
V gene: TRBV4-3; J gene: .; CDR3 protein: CASSQDLGVVGYEQYF
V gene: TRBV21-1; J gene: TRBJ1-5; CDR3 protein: CASSKETGGGQPQHF
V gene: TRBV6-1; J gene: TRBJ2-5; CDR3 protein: CASTPNTGRETQYF
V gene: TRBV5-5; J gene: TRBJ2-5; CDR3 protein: CASSYWTKETQYF
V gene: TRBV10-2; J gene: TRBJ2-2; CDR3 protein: CATPALGQSTGELFF
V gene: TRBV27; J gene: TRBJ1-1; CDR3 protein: CASSPLSWDTGGTTEAFF
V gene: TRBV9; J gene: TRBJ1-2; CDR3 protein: CASSVGPGPNYGYTF
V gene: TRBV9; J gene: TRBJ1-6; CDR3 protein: CASSVDRLLLSPLHF
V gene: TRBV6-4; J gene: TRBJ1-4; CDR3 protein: CARGVKVRREGEKLFF
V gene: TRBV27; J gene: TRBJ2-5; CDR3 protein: CASRRSGEETQYF
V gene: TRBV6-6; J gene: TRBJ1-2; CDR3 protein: CASSYIATTNYGYTF
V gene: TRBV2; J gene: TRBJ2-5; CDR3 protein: CASSEGRSGGKTQYF
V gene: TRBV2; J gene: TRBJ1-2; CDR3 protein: CASSEARGRDGYTF
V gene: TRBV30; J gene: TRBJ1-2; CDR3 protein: CAWSVTGQVGYTF
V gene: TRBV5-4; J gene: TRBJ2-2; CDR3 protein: CASSLVGTGNTGELFF
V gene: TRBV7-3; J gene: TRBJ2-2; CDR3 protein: CASRTFTDTGELFF
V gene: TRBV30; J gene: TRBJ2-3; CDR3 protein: CARIDAGGTDTQYF
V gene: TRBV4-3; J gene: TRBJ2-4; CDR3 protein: CASSQESPGGHRKNIQYF
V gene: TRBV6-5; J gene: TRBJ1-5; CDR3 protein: CASGPGRYSNQPQHF
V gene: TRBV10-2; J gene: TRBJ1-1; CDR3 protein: CASNRGRNTEAFF
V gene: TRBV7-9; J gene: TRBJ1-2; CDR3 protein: CASSLSPRTGTYGYTF
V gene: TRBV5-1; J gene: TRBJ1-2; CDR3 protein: CASSLGATGIYGYTF
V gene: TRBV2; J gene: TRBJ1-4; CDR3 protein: CASTADRGEKLFF
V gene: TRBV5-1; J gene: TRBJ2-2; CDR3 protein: CASSLAPGELFF
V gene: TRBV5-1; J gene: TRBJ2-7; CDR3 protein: CASSLSGLTYEQYF
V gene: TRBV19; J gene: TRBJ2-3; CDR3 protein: CASTGGEGGHPSTDTQYF
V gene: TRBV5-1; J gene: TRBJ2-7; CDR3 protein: CASSLELGEQYF
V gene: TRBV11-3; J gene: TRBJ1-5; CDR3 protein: CASSLASREGNQPQHF
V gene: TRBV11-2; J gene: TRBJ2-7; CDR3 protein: CASSLGTGAFEQYF
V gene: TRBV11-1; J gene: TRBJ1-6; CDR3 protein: CASSLEWTGNSPLHF
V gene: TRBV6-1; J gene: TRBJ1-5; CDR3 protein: CASSEAPGGGNQPQHF
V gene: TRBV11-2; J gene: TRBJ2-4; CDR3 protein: CASSLVSANIQYF
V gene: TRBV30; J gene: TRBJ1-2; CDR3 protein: CAWSVSRGLRDGYTF
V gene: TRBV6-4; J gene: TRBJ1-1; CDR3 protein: CASSQGTEGLNTEAFF
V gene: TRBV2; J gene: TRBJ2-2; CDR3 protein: CASTGGAGGTGELFF
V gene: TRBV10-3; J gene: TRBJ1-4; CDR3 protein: CAISIQATNEKLFF
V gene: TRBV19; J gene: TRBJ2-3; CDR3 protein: CASSTSGQVTDTQYF
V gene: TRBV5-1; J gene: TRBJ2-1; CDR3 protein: CASSLEGLAGEEQFF
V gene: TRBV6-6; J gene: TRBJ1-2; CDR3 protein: CASSHSDRDLNYGYTF
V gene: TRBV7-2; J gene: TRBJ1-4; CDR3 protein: CASSLWPTGTNEKLFF
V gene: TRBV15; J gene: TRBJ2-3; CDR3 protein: CATSRGGTIITSTDTQYF
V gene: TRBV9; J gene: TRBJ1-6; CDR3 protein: CASSPGGAGEGSPLHF
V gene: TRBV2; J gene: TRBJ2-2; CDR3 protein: CASLAGTGNTGELFF